These 21 T cell receptor beta chains were all obtained from the same sample, sequenced in a study of blood T cells in healthy people across ages. Using a J-beta primer mix together with a sample-barcoded 5' primer, a second PCR was run for roughly 7 to 11 cycles. TCRdb fed the 5' RACE reads into MiXCR, producing one record per CDR3 protein. Of 1,300,000 or so distinct CDR3 sequences in the sample, 55% to 75% were seen once. Material for sequencing was blood. These receptors were obtained from a man younger than 35 in good health.

A few counts support this clonotype. The V gene is TRBV20-1, the J gene TRBJ2-5; D not certain. Looked up from germline, CDR1 is DFQATT and CDR2 is SNEGSKA (reference sequence). Trimming took off 6 bases at V and 0 bases at J, with 11 bases between the two ends. The CDR3 runs 13 residues. CDR3 DNA: TGCAGTGCCCTCACAGAGTACCAAGAGACCCAGTACTTC. Amino acids: CSALTEYQETQYF.

In this sample, this clonotype turned up a few times. V usage is TRBV5-1 and J usage is TRBJ2-7, with D possibly matching TRBD1 (6 bases). The CDR3 consists of 13 residues. Trimming cost V 4 bases and J 2 bases, with 10 bases left between them. Germline V gene lookup returns CDR1 SGHRS and CDR2 YFSETQ. CDR3 amino acids: CASSQNRAYEQYF. The CDR3 DNA follows: TGCGCCAGCAGCCAGAACAGGGCCTACGAGCAGTACTTC.

This chain uses TRBV6-6 with TRBJ2-5, with D uncertain. CDR3 length: 16 residues. Trimming cost V 5 bases and J 0 bases, with 16 bases left between them. Germline loops: CDR1 MNHNY, CDR2 SVGAGI (reference sequence). The CDR3 bases are TGTGCCAGCAGTACCCTGGCAGGACCCCACCAAGAGACCCAGTACTTC. Encoded protein: CASSTLAGPHQETQYF.

The gene calls are TRBV6-2 or TRBV6-3 and TRBJ2-5; possibly TRBD2 for D (6 bases). The closer fit of TRBJ2-7 to the DNA end suggests the J call may be wrong. Germline CDR1 MNHEY, CDR2 SVGEGT. The CDR3 is made up of 15 amino acids. CDR3 sequence: CASTPLRGEESEQYF. The DNA of the CDR3 is TGTGCCAGCACTCCTCTCCGAGGGGAGGAATCCGAGCAGTACTTC.

The rearrangement uses TRBV28 and TRBJ1-4, with D possibly TRBD1 on 6 matching bases. CDR1 is MDHEN, CDR2 SYDVKM, per germline. The CDR3 extends over 16 amino acids. V was shortened by 3 bases and J by 6 bases, with 17 bases between the two germline ends. CDR3: CASSFNGGGIDEKLFF. CDR3 nucleotides: TGTGCCAGCAGTTTTAACGGAGGGGGGATTGATGAAAAACTGTTTTTT.

This chain uses TRBV7-2 with TRBJ2-3; TRBD2 matches at 11 bases. V lost 3 bases to trimming and J lost 2 bases; unmatched junction nucleotides: 16. This CDR3 comprises 20 residues. Per the germline V gene, CDR1 is SGHTA and CDR2 is FQGNSA. This CDR3 reads CASSFPGLAAPLPPTDTQYF. The CDR3 DNA sequence: TGTGCCAGCAGCTTCCCGGGACTAGCGGCCCCCCTTCCCCCCACAGATACGCAGTATTTT.

The V call is TRBV4-1, the J call TRBJ1-5; D is unclear. The CDR3 contains 15 residues. V was cut by 0 bases and J by 5 bases, with 11 bases left in between. The V gene's germline CDR1 is MGHRA and CDR2 YSYEKL. The CDR3 region has the DNA TGCGCCAGCAGCCAAGATATAGGGCGGGATCAGCCCCAGCATTTT. It specifies CASSQDIGRDQPQHF.

The chain links TRBV7-2 to TRBJ1-2; no clear D gene. Germline V gene lookup returns CDR1 SGHTA and CDR2 FQGNSA. The ends were cut back, 6 bases at V and 5 bases at J, with 16 bases in the middle. CDR3 length equals 14 residues. The chain's CDR3 is CASRRDTDAYGYTF. Here the CDR3 DNA reads TGTGCCAGCAGGAGGGATACGGACGCATATGGCTACACCTTC.

This chain connects TRBV2 to TRBJ2-1; possible D gene TRBD2, 6 bases. The CDR3 runs 14 residues. CDR1 and CDR2 (germline): SNHLY, FYNNEI. V lost 4 bases and J lost 10, with 17 bases in between. Written as DNA, the CDR3 is TGTGCCAGCAGTGCCGGGGGACTTACCTACGAGCAGTTCTTC. Its protein is CASSAGGLTYEQFF.

Points on this clonotype: A much larger clone lies one base from this, so it may be a read error. The chain links TRBV2 to TRBJ1-1, with D perhaps matching TRBD1 (5 bases). The CDR3 length is 12 residues. The V and J ends lost 10 bases and 8 bases respectively, with 17 bases between them. CDR1 is SNHLY, CDR2 FYNNEI, per germline. The CDR3: CATLGPSREAFF. DNA for the CDR3: TGTGCCACCCTGGGGCCGTCACGCGAAGCTTTCTTT.

This chain joins TRBV29-1 and TRBJ2-3; the D is unclear. Trimming stripped 4 bases from V and 6 bases from J, with 14 bases between. Germline V gene data show CDR1 as SQVTM and CDR2 as ANQGSEA. The CDR3 is made up of 13 amino acids. The CDR3 region is CSVASVLLDTQYF. In DNA form, the CDR3 reads TGCAGCGTTGCATCGGTGCTGCTTGATACGCAGTATTTT.

The gene calls are TRBV20-1 and TRBJ2-4; TRBD2 aligns across 8 bases. The end of the DNA is better explained by TRBJ2-7, so the J call may be wrong. CDR1 is DFQATT and CDR2 is SNEGSKA in the germline V gene (reference sequence). The CDR3 has 15 amino acids. CDR3 bases: TGCAGTGCTAGAGATCGGGGGGGTTCCCTCCACGAGCAGTACTTC. Encoded protein: CSARDRGGSLHEQYF.

The chain uses TRBV15 and TRBJ2-1; tentatively, D is TRBD1 (6 bases). From germline, CDR1 is LNHNV and CDR2 YYDKDF (reference sequence). Trimming removed 4 bases from V and 8 bases from J, with 18 bases in between. This CDR3 is 15 amino acids long. The CDR3 spells CATSKRRLEGDEQFF. The CDR3, as DNA: TGTGCCACCAGCAAGCGAAGACTTGAGGGGGATGAGCAGTTCTTC.

This clonotype has just a few counts. The rearrangement joins TRBV10-3 to TRBJ2-7; D not resolved. The germline V gene encodes CDR1 ENHRY and CDR2 SYGVKD. The CDR3 sequence is 14 residues long. Trimming took off 2 bases at V and 2 bases at J, with 10 bases between the two ends. DNA for the CDR3: TGTGCCATCAGTGAGATCCCAGGACCCTACGAGCAGTACTTC. As protein: CAISEIPGPYEQYF.

CDR3 nucleotide sequence: TGTGCCAGCAGCCCTTCAACGGGGGGCCATTACAATGAGCAGTTCTTC. It encodes CASSPSTGGHYNEQFF. This chain links TRBV3-1 with TRBJ2-1; the D gene is possibly TRBD2 (7 bases). Trimming took 4 bases from V and 4 from J, leaving 17 bases between them. CDR1 is LGHDT and CDR2 is YNNKEL in the germline V gene (reference sequence). The CDR3 contains 16 residues.

The V and J genes are TRBV6-1 and TRBJ1-1; tentatively, D is TRBD1 (5 bases). The V end lost 4 bases, the J end lost 3 bases, and 15 bases lay between the germline ends. The CDR3 runs 15 residues. Germline CDR1 MNHNS, CDR2 SASEGT. This chain's CDR3 is CASSALGELHTEAFF. Here the CDR3 DNA reads TGTGCCAGCAGTGCGTTGGGGGAATTGCACACTGAAGCTTTCTTT.

Remarks on this clonotype: The germline gene is not matched at one end of the junction; a read error may be the cause. V is TRBV11-2 and J is TRBJ2-7; D gene ambiguous. Germline V lookup: CDR1 SGHAT, CDR2 FQNNGV. The CDR3 loop spans 13 amino acids. The CDR3 DNA sequence: TGTGCCAGCAACTTAGTCGACTTCTACGAGCAGTACTTC. Amino acids: CASNLVDFYEQYF.

This chain connects TRBV11-2 to TRBJ1-1; no firm D call. The CDR3 loop spans 21 amino acids. Germline CDR1 is SGHAT and CDR2 is FQNNGV. The V and J ends lost 1 base and 1 base respectively, with 28 bases between them. In nucleotides, the CDR3 is TGTGCCAGCAGCTTAGGGACCAGAAGCAACCGGCCCCAAGTGGGGAACACTGAAGCTTTCTTT. It specifies CASSLGTRSNRPQVGNTEAFF.

This clonotype turned up a few times. J is TRBJ2-1 and V is TRBV4-2, with 7 bases matching TRBD2. Germline CDR1 and CDR2: LGHNA and YNFKEQ. The CDR3 runs 14 residues. V gave up 3 bases and J gave up 5 bases; unmatched junction bases: 4. The CDR3 reads CASSQELANNEQFF. CDR3 nucleotides: TGTGCCAGCAGCCAGGAACTAGCGAACAATGAGCAGTTCTTC.

This clonotype was picked up a small number of times. This chain uses TRBV6-6 with TRBJ1-2; D gene ambiguous. Trimming left V 2 bases short and J 0 bases short, with 10 bases between. There are 15 residues in the CDR3. From germline, CDR1 is MNHNY and CDR2 SVGAGI (reference sequence). The CDR3 nucleotides read TGTGCCAGCAGTTACCCGGACGGGCCTAACTATGGCTACACCTTC. Translated, it gives CASSYPDGPNYGYTF.

The V and J genes are TRBV3-1 and TRBJ2-5; D is perhaps TRBD2 (6 bases). This CDR3 comprises 16 residues. The germline V gene has CDR1 LGHDT and CDR2 YNNKEL (reference sequence). The V gene lost 0 bases and the J gene lost 5 bases, with 16 bases spanning the gap. The CDR3: CASSQDLALAMETQYF. Written as DNA, the CDR3 is TGTGCCAGCAGCCAAGATTTAGCACTAGCTATGGAGACCCAGTACTTC.